Below are 10 T cell receptor beta chains sequenced from a single sample in a study of cytomegalovirus exposure and HLA in healthy donors (dated by TCRdb to the late 2010s). To prepare the library, the immunoSEQ multiplex PCR assay was applied. TCRdb re-hosts the immuneACCESS table, in-frame sequences only. Its copies lack some clones; in the studies checked, an unresolved V gene accounts for under half of them, and the cause for the rest is not known. A total of 120,000 to 150,000 clones appear in this sample, roughly 90% of them only once. Roughly 4.8% of the sample is held by the ten biggest clonotypes. Sequenced: PBMCs. These receptors were obtained from a man younger than 35 in good health and CMV-seropositive.

The genes are TRBV19 and TRBJ2-7; TRBD1 agrees at 8 bases. The V gene end was trimmed by 3 bases and the J gene end by 3 bases; junction bases not matched to a gene: 13. From germline, CDR1 is LNHDA and CDR2 SQIVND (reference sequence). The CDR3 sequence is 17 residues long. CDR3 loop: CASSISPPGGEVYEQYF. For the CDR3, the DNA is TGTGCCAGTAGTATTTCCCCCCCAGGGGGCGAGGTCTACGAGCAGTACTTC.

The CDR3 DNA follows: TGCGCCAGCAGCTGGGGGAGGGCAGAGGAGACCCAGTACTTC. Translating gives CASSWGRAEETQYF. The chain has TRBV5-1 and TRBJ2-5; 7 bases agree with TRBD2. J was trimmed by 5 bases and V by 3 bases; bases with no gene match: 7. Germline V lookup: CDR1 SGHRS, CDR2 YFSETQ. The CDR3 contains 14 residues.

V is TRBV30 and J is TRBJ1-1; TRBD1 matches 8 bases. In germline, CDR1 is GTSNPN, CDR2 SVGIG (reference sequence). V trimming: 2 bases; J trimming: 6 bases; junction bases outside the gene matches: 8. This CDR3 is built from 14 residues. The CDR3 loop is CAWSPDVQGAEAFF. Written as DNA, the CDR3 is TGTGCCTGGAGTCCAGACGTACAGGGGGCTGAAGCTTTCTTT. The entire variable domain, with the rest obtained from reference TRBV30 and TRBJ1-1, is as follows: SQTIHQWPATLVQPVGSPLSLECTVEGTSNPNLYWYRQAAGRGLQLLFYSVGIGQISSEVPQNLSASRPQDRQFILSSKKLLLSDSGFYLCAWSPDVQGAEAFFGQGTRLTVV.

The J gene is TRBJ1-2, the V gene TRBV28; 7 bases agree with TRBD1. CDR3 length equals 14 residues. Germline CDR1 reads MDHEN; CDR2 reads SYDVKM. Unmatched junction bases numbered 10, after V lost 6 bases and J lost 6 bases. CDR3 loop: CASRSPGQSNGYTF. CDR3 DNA sequence: TGTGCCAGCAGATCACCGGGACAGTCGAATGGCTACACCTTC.

This sequence joins TRBV6-5 and TRBJ1-4, with D possibly being TRBD1 (6 bases). The CDR3 is 15 amino acids. V lost 4 bases, J lost 4 bases, and 13 bases lay in between. The germline V gene encodes CDR1 MNHEY and CDR2 SVGAGI. CDR3 in amino acids: CASSSGQTLNEKLFF. CDR3 coding DNA: TGTGCCAGCAGTTCGGGACAAACCCTTAATGAAAAACTGTTTTTT.

V and J are TRBV5-1 and TRBJ2-7; TRBD1 agrees at 9 bases. The CDR3 length is 15 residues. Looked up from germline, CDR1 is SGHRS and CDR2 is YFSETQ. Trimming removed 4 bases from V and 0 bases from J; junction bases left unmatched: 5. The CDR3 nucleotides are TGCGCCAGCAGCCCCACAGGGGGCATCTCCTACGAGCAGTACTTC. Translated: CASSPTGGISYEQYF. Drawing the rest from reference TRBV5-1 and TRBJ2-7, the complete variable domain is KAGVTQTPRYLIKTRGQQVTLSCSPISGHRSVSWYQQTPGQGLQFLFEYFSETQRNKGNFPGRFSGRQFSNSRSEMNVSTLELGDSALYLCASSPTGGISYEQYFGPGTRLTVT.

V and J are TRBV19 and TRBJ1-6, with TRBD1 matching 8 bases. J was trimmed by 8 bases and V by 6 bases; bases with no gene match: 6. CDR1 and CDR2 (germline): LNHDA, SQIVND (reference sequence). This CDR3 has 14 residues. This chain's CDR3 is CASRVDREYSPLHF. For the CDR3, the DNA is TGTGCCAGTAGAGTGGACAGGGAATATTCACCCCTCCACTTT.

The chain recombines TRBV18 with TRBJ1-2, with D perhaps TRBD1 (6 bases). Trimming stripped 4 bases from V and 2 bases from J, with 8 bases between. CDR1 and CDR2 (germline): KGHSH, LQKENI. CDR3 length equals 13 residues. The CDR3 DNA reads as TGTGCCAGCTCACTAGACAGGAACTATGGCTACACCTTC. Translating it yields CASSLDRNYGYTF.

This chain joins TRBV18 and TRBJ1-1; D gene uncertain. The CDR3 runs to 13 residues. Germline CDR1 is KGHSH and CDR2 is LQKENI. V was shortened by 5 bases and J by 5 bases, with 12 bases between the two germline ends. CDR3 sequence (DNA): TGTGCCAGCTCAGGTTGGAGGCAGACTGAAGCTTTCTTT. Protein sequence: CASSGWRQTEAFF. The full variable domain, with the rest looked up from reference TRBV18 and TRBJ1-1, is NAGVMQNPRHLVRRRGQEARLRCSPMKGHSHVYWYRQLPEEGLKFMVYLQKENIIDESGMPKERFSAEFPKEGPSILRIQQVVRGDSAAYFCASSGWRQTEAFFGQGTRLTVV.

The chain links TRBV28 to TRBJ1-2; maybe TRBD1 (6 bases). The CDR3 length is 13 residues. Germline loops: CDR1 MDHEN, CDR2 SYDVKM. Trimming took off 2 bases at V and 3 bases at J, with 7 bases between the two ends. CDR3 protein: CASSLPGDYGYTF. The DNA of the CDR3 is TGTGCCAGCAGTTTACCAGGGGACTATGGCTACACCTTC.